What follows are 23 T cell receptor beta chains derived from one specimen sequenced in a study of graft-versus-host responses after intestinal transplantation (dated by TCRdb to about 2021). Libraries were made using the immunoSEQ multiplex PCR assay. TCRdb obtained this table from immuneACCESS and retained in-frame rearrangements with V and J assigned. These tables miss some clones; where compared with another copy, unresolved V genes account for less than half of the shortfall, and the remainder is unexplained. Here the sample has about 120,000 clones; 90% occur a single time. 0.18% of the sample is in the top ten clones. Antigens for these TCRs are unknown. The time point label here, explained by the study, means: cells obtained before transplantation from donor or recipient. The sequenced sample was unstimulated CD4+ T cells sorted from spleen or lymph node cells, obtained before intestinal transplant. The receptors originated from a human donor who received an intestinal transplant.

The chain carries TRBV28 and TRBJ1-5; 9 bases map to TRBD1. Trimming at V came to 6 bases and at J to 0 bases, leaving 9 bases not matched to a gene. This CDR3 is built from 17 residues. Germline CDR1 MDHEN, CDR2 SYDVKM. CDR3 loop: CASRTGTGSYSNQPQHF. The CDR3 DNA is TGTGCCAGCAGGACCGGGACAGGGTCTTATAGCAATCAGCCCCAGCATTTT.

Concerning this clone itself: One end of the junction fails to match germline, which may point to a read error. Other DNA sequences from this sample encode an identical CDR3 as well. The chain is built from TRBV25-1 and TRBJ2-5; D might be TRBD2 (5 bases). This CDR3 comprises 14 residues. The germline gives CDR1 MGHDK, CDR2 SYGVNS. DNA of the CDR3: TGTGCCAGCAGTTCCCTAACTGGAGGAGAGACTCAGTACTTC. This sequence encodes CASSSLTGGETQYF.

The V gene is TRBV29-1, the J gene TRBJ2-1; the match to TRBD1 covers 9 bases. Unmatched junction bases numbered 15, after V lost 6 bases and J lost 3 bases. The CDR3 consists of 17 residues. Germline V gene sequence: CDR1 SQVTM, CDR2 ANQGSEA. DNA of the CDR3: TGCAGCGTGCGGGGATTCGGGACAGGGCTAAACTACAATGAGCAGTTCTTC. Protein product: CSVRGFGTGLNYNEQFF.

J is TRBJ1-2 and V is TRBV29-1; TRBD1 might be the D (5 bases). CDR3 length equals 13 residues. V gave up 1 base and J gave up 9 bases, with 15 bases separating them. Germline V gives CDR1 SQVTM, CDR2 ANQGSEA. In DNA, the CDR3 is TGCAGCGTTGAAGGGCAGGGAACTGGGAGCTACACCTTC. This sequence encodes CSVEGQGTGSYTF. The whole variable domain, remainder taken from reference TRBV29-1 and TRBJ1-2, is SAVISQKPSRDICQRGTSLTIQCQVDSQVTMMFWYRQQPGQSLTLIATANQGSEATYESGFVIDKFPISRPNLTFSTLTVSNMSPEDSSIYLCSVEGQGTGSYTFGSGTRLTVV.

The chain joins TRBV30 to TRBJ1-4; 7 bases are shared with TRBD1. V shed 3 bases, J shed 5 bases, and the junction held 3 bases outside the gene matches. CDR3 length equals 13 residues. The germline CDR1 and CDR2 sequences are GTSNPN and SVGIG (reference sequence). The CDR3 DNA is TGTGCCTGGAGCCGGGACAGAAATGAAAAACTGTTTTTT. This sequence encodes CAWSRDRNEKLFF.

The V gene is TRBV5-1, the J gene TRBJ1-3, with D unclear. The CDR3 length is 16 residues. Germline V CDR1 and CDR2: SGHRS, YFSETQ. The ends were cut back, 4 bases at V and 0 bases at J, with 14 bases in the middle. CDR3: CASSEGGYSSGNTIYF. The CDR3 DNA reads as TGCGCCAGCAGCGAAGGAGGATACTCCTCTGGAAACACCATATATTTT. Based on the CDR3 plus reference TRBV5-1 and TRBJ1-3, the full variable domain is KAGVTQTPRYLIKTRGQQVTLSCSPISGHRSVSWYQQTPGQGLQFLFEYFSETQRNKGNFPGRFSGRQFSNSRSEMNVSTLELGDSALYLCASSEGGYSSGNTIYFGEGSWLTVV.

This sequence joins TRBV5-1 and TRBJ2-2; D remains unclear. In germline, CDR1 is SGHRS, CDR2 YFSETQ. With 0 bases removed from V and 7 bases from J, the gap between germline ends came to 13 bases. The CDR3 runs to 15 residues. In nucleotides, the CDR3 is TGCGCCAGCAGCTTGGTGCCTAGGAAGGACGGGGAGCTGTTTTTT. Protein sequence: CASSLVPRKDGELFF.

This clone was found a few times. The chain carries TRBV4-3 and TRBJ2-1; D possibly corresponds to TRBD1 (8 bases). This CDR3 spans 15 amino acids. The germline V gene has CDR1 LGHNA and CDR2 YSLEER. Trimming took 3 bases from V and 8 from J, leaving 17 bases between them. The CDR3 DNA reads as TGCGCCAGCAGCCAGGGACAGGCAGGGGGGGATGAGCAGTTCTTC. Its protein is CASSQGQAGGDEQFF.

This sequence joins TRBV28 and TRBJ1-5; TRBD1 is a possible D gene (5 bases). V lost 8 bases to trimming and J lost 6 bases, with 17 bases between them. The CDR3 loop spans 14 amino acids. Germline assignment: CDR1 MDHEN and CDR2 SYDVKM. The CDR3 region has the DNA TGTGCCAGCGGGTCGTCAGGGCGAGGTCAGCCCCAGCATTTT. Its translation is CASGSSGRGQPQHF.

The chain uses TRBV18 and TRBJ2-1, with D possibly matching TRBD1 (6 bases). The CDR3 contains 15 residues. The V and J ends lost 0 bases and 5 bases respectively, with 11 bases between them. The V gene's germline CDR1 is KGHSH and CDR2 LQKENI. CDR3: CASSPPTGWDNEQFF. CDR3 coding DNA: TGTGCCAGCTCACCACCAACAGGGTGGGACAATGAGCAGTTCTTC. Full variable domain (remainder filled in from reference TRBV18 and TRBJ2-1): NAGVMQNPRHLVRRRGQEARLRCSPMKGHSHVYWYRQLPEEGLKFMVYLQKENIIDESGMPKERFSAEFPKEGPSILRIQQVVRGDSAAYFCASSPPTGWDNEQFFGPGTRLTVL.

The CDR3 DNA follows: TGTGCCAGCATCTACGATAGCGGGCAGAACACCGGGGAGCTGTTTTTT. This encodes CASIYDSGQNTGELFF. The V gene is TRBV4-2, the J gene TRBJ2-2; 7 positions agree with TRBD2. Germline V gene data show CDR1 as LGHNA and CDR2 as YNFKEQ. CDR3 length: 16 residues. With V trimmed by 7 bases and J by 1 base, 9 bases remained unmatched.

This sequence joins TRBV5-1 and TRBJ2-7, with D hard to call. There are 16 residues in the CDR3. V dropped 4 bases and J dropped 0 bases, with 17 bases sitting between them. The germline CDR1 and CDR2 sequences are SGHRS and YFSETQ. This chain's CDR3 is CASSRVGLAPSYEQYF. In DNA, the CDR3 is TGCGCCAGCAGCCGTGTTGGGCTTGCGCCCTCCTACGAGCAGTACTTC.

The chain combines TRBV29-1 with TRBJ1-2, with 12 bases matching TRBD1. The CDR3 loop spans 16 amino acids. Trimming removed 6 bases from V and 5 bases from J; junction bases left unmatched: 13. Germline V gene lookup returns CDR1 SQVTM and CDR2 ANQGSEA. CDR3 sequence reads: CSVEPGTGGPGYGYTF. The CDR3 coding sequence is TGCAGCGTAGAACCCGGGACAGGGGGCCCTGGATATGGCTACACCTTC.

This clone was seen a single time. Other DNA sequences of this sample code for an identical CDR3. The chain uses TRBV19 and TRBJ2-6; 8 bases line up with TRBD1. The CDR3 contains 16 residues. CDR1 and CDR2 (germline): LNHDA, SQIVND (reference sequence). V lost 3 bases to trimming and J lost 0 bases; unmatched junction nucleotides: 1. The CDR3, as DNA: TGTGCCAGTAGTATTGGGACAGGCTCTGGGGCCAACGTCCTGACTTTC. It codes for CASSIGTGSGANVLTF.

This clone was observed a single time. This chain joins TRBV11-1 and TRBJ2-2; 8 bases are a match to TRBD2. In germline, CDR1 is SGHAT, CDR2 FQDESV (reference sequence). This CDR3 has 15 residues. V lost 10 bases and J lost 0; bases outside the gene matches: 7. CDR3 region: CATGGRLTNTGELFF. The CDR3 bases are TGTGCCACTGGCGGGAGGCTAACGAACACCGGGGAGCTGTTTTTT.

This rearrangement joins TRBV6-6 to TRBJ2-7, with 7 bases fitting TRBD2. After removal of 7 bases from V and 3 bases from J, the junction contained 3 bases not matched to a gene. The CDR3 sequence is 12 residues long. The germline V gene encodes CDR1 MNHNY and CDR2 SVGAGI (reference sequence). CDR3 DNA: TGTGCCAGCAAACCGGGAGGCTACGAGCAGTACTTC. Its protein is CASKPGGYEQYF.

This rearrangement joins TRBV1 to TRBJ2-3; the DNA was not used to check the table's D call, TRBD2. TRBV1 is termed a pseudogene. CDR3 size: 21 residues. The DNA of the CDR3 is TGCACCAGCAGCCAAGAGTCGGTGGGCTTAGCGGGATTTCAGTACACAGATACGCAGTATTTT. Translating gives CTSSQESVGLAGFQYTDTQYF.

This chain connects TRBV28 to TRBJ1-1; TRBD1 might be the D (6 bases). CDR3 length: 16 amino acids. V dropped 8 bases and J dropped 7 bases, with 26 bases sitting between them. Per germline, CDR1 MDHEN and CDR2 SYDVKM. Written as DNA, the CDR3 is TGTGCCAGCCAAACGGTACAGGGCATTAGAACACTTGAAGCTTTCTTT. Its translation: CASQTVQGIRTLEAFF.

The CDR3 region is CASSFLVSSSYNEQFF. CDR3 sequence (DNA): TGTGCCAGCAGCTTCCTAGTGTCCTCCTCCTACAATGAGCAGTTCTTC. The V call is TRBV11-2, the J call TRBJ2-1, with D unclear. This CDR3 contains 16 residues. V dropped 3 bases and J dropped 0 bases, with 12 bases sitting between them. Germline values: CDR1 SGHAT, CDR2 FQNNGV.

This chain uses TRBV7-2 with TRBJ1-2, with D perhaps matching TRBD1 (5 bases). This CDR3 is 18 amino acids long. The germline V gene encodes CDR1 SGHTA and CDR2 FQGNSA. V lost 4 bases, J lost 2 bases, and 23 bases lay in between. The CDR3 here is CASSSPTDHTLGNYGYTF. The CDR3 DNA is TGTGCCAGCAGCTCTCCGACAGACCATACCTTGGGGAACTATGGCTACACCTTC.

The chain recombines TRBV19 with TRBJ2-5; 9 positions match TRBD1. With V trimmed by 10 bases and J by 4 bases, 10 bases remained unmatched. The CDR3 length is 14 residues. Germline V CDR1 and CDR2: LNHDA, SQIVND (reference sequence). In DNA, the CDR3 is TGTGCCACCTCTAACAGGGGGCGGGGAGAGACCCAGTACTTC. This sequence encodes CATSNRGRGETQYF.

The CDR3 is CASSLRGGGAGTDTQYF. CDR3 coding DNA: TGTGCCAGCAGCTTACGCGGGGGGGGTGCTGGCACAGATACGCAGTATTTT. V is TRBV7-8 and J is TRBJ2-3; 9 bases are shared with TRBD2. Trimming took 2 bases from V and 1 from J; bases not matched to a gene: 7. The V gene's germline CDR1 is SGHVS and CDR2 FQNEAQ. The CDR3 is 17 amino acids. The variable domain in full, completed from reference TRBV7-8 and TRBJ2-3, reads GAGVSQSPRYKVAKRGQDVALRCDPISGHVSLFWYQQALGQGPEFLTYFQNEAQLDKSGLPSDRFFAERPEGSVSTLKIQRTQQEDSAVYLCASSLRGGGAGTDTQYFGPGTRLTVL.

The chain links TRBV27 to TRBJ2-1; possible D gene TRBD2, 6 bases. CDR1 is MNHEY and CDR2 is SMNVEV in the germline V gene (reference sequence). The germline V and J ends were trimmed by 2 bases and 7 bases, with 21 bases remaining between them. The CDR3 spans 17 residues. The CDR3 protein is CASSLLQGGGFWNEQFF. The CDR3 DNA sequence: TGTGCCAGCAGTTTACTGCAGGGTGGGGGGTTTTGGAATGAGCAGTTCTTC.